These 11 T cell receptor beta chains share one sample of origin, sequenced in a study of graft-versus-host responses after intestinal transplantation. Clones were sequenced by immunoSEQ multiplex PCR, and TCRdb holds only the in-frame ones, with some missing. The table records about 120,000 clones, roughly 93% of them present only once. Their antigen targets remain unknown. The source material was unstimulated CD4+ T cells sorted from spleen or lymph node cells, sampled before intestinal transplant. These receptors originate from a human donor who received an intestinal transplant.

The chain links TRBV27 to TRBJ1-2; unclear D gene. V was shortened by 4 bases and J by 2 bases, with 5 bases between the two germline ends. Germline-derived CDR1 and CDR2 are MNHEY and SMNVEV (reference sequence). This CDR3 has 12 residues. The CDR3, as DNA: TGTGCCAGCAGTTCCTCGAACTATGGCTACACCTTC. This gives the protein CASSSSNYGYTF.

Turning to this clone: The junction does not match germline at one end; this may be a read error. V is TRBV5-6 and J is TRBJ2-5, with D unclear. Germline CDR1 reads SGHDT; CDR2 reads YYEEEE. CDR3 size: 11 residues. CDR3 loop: CAGSLGETQYF. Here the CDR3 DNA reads TGTGCCGGCAGCTTGGGCGAGACCCAGTACTTC.

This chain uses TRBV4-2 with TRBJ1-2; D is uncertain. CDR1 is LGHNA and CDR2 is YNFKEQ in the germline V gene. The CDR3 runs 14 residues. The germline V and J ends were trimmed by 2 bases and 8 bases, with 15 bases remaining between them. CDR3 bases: TGTGCCAGCAGCCAATCGGTAGGGAGTCCGGGCTACACCTTC. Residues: CASSQSVGSPGYTF.

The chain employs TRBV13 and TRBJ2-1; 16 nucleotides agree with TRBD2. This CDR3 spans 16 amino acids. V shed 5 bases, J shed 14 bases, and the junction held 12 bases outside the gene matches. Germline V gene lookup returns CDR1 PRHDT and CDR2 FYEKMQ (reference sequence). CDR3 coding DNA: TGTGCCAGCAGCCCCCCCGGGACTAGCGGGAGGGTGGGCGAGTTCTTC. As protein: CASSPPGTSGRVGEFF.

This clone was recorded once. CDR3 sequence (DNA): TGTGCCAGCAGCGCGGTGACCGGGGTGCCTAATGAAAAACTGTTTTTT. It yields the protein CASSAVTGVPNEKLFF. The rearrangement joins TRBV9 to TRBJ1-4; D gene unclear. The germline V and J ends were trimmed by 3 bases and 3 bases, with 15 bases remaining between them. This CDR3 contains 16 residues. Germline V lookup: CDR1 SGDLS, CDR2 YYNGEE.

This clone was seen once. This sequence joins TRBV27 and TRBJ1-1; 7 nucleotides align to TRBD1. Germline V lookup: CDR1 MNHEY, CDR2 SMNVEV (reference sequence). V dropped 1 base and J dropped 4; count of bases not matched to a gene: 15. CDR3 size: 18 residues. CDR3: CASSLLGKVKGALTEAFF. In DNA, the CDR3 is TGTGCCAGCAGTTTATTGGGGAAAGTGAAGGGGGCCCTCACTGAAGCTTTCTTT.

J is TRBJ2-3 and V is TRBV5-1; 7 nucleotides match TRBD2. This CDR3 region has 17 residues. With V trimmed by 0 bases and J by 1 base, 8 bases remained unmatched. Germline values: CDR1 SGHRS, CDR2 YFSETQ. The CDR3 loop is CASSLARQAGRTDTQYF. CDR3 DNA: TGCGCCAGCAGCTTGGCCAGGCAAGCGGGGCGCACAGATACGCAGTATTTT.

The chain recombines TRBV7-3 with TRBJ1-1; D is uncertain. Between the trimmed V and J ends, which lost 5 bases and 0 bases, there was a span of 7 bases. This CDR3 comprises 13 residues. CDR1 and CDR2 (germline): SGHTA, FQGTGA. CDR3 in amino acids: CASSRALNTEAFF. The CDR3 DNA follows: TGTGCCAGCAGCCGGGCCCTGAACACTGAAGCTTTCTTT.

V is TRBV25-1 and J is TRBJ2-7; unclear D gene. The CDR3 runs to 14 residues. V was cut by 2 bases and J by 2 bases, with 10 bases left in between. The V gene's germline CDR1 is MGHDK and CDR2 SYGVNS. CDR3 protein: CASSENWLAYEQYF. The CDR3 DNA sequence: TGTGCCAGCAGTGAAAATTGGCTAGCCTACGAGCAGTACTTC.

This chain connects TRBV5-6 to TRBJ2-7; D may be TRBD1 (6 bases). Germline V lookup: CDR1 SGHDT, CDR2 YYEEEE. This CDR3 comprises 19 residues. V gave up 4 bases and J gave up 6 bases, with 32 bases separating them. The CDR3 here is CASSPRWDMGDAAMGEQYF. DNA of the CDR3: TGTGCCAGCAGCCCAAGATGGGACATGGGGGACGCCGCGATGGGCGAGCAGTACTTC.

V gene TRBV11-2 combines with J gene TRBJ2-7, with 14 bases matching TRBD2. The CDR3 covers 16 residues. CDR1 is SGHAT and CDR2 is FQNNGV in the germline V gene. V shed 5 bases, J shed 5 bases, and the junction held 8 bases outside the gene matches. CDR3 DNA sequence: TGTGCCAGCAGCCCATTGACTAGCGGGAGGGCCAACGAGCAGTACTTC. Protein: CASSPLTSGRANEQYF. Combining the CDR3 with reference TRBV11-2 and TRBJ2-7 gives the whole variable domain EAGVAQSPRYKIIEKRQSVAFWCNPISGHATLYWYQQILGQGPKLLIQFQNNGVVDDSQLPKDRFSAERLKGVDSTLKIQPAKLEDSAVYLCASSPLTSGRANEQYFGPGTRLTVT.